The rows below give T cell receptor beta chains drawn from one sample of a study of blood T cell repertoires in COVID-19. Repertoires were generated with immunoSEQ multiplex PCR, while TCRdb's copy carries only in-frame clones and drops some. The sample consists of fewer than 200,000 clones, roughly 87% of them appearing once. Sequencing was performed on PBMCs or T cells enriched from blood (not recorded which). These receptors originate from a human donor with acute COVID-19. The donor label of this sample is uncertain. Each CDR3 is given with its conserved first and last residue. The D gene is left open where the match is weak.

TRBD1,TRBV7-3,TRBJ2-3,CASSSVVQGDTDTQYF,TGTGCCAGCAGCTCCGTCGTTCAGGGGGACACAGATACGCAGTATTTT
-,TRBV30,TRBJ1-5,CAWAGGRNQPQHF,TGTGCCTGGGCGGGGGGTCGAAATCAGCCCCAGCATTTT
-,TRBV19,TRBJ1-6,CASSGLIGSPLHF,TGTGCCAGTAGTGGGCTTATAGGTTCACCCCTCCACTTT
-,TRBV7-8,TRBJ1-2,CASTRMRGNGYTF,TGTGCCAGCACCCGGATGAGGGGGAATGGCTACACCTTC
-,TRBV15,TRBJ1-5,CATSRDRGEEPQHF,TGTGCCACCAGCAGAGATAGGGGTGAGGAGCCCCAGCATTTT
TRBD1,TRBV6-1,TRBJ1-4,CATALGQDNEKLFF,TGTGCCACCGCGCTAGGACAGGATAATGAAAAACTGTTTTTT
-,TRBV18,TRBJ1-1,CASSPPAGNTEAFF,TGTGCCAGCTCACCACCCGCGGGGAACACTGAAGCTTTCTTT
TRBD1,TRBV30,TRBJ1-2,CAWNRQGADGYTF,TGTGCCTGGAATAGACAGGGCGCGGATGGCTACACCTTC
-,TRBV19,TRBJ1-4,CASSDTPEAANEKLFF,TGTGCCAGTAGTGATACCCCCGAGGCGGCTAATGAAAAACTGTTTTTT
-,TRBV27,TRBJ1-1,CASRGTGTNTEAFF,TGTGCCAGCAGGGGTACAGGGACGAACACTGAAGCTTTCTTT
TRBD2,TRBV7-3,TRBJ2-3,CASSSGGSTDTQYF,TGTGCCAGCAGCTCCGGGGGGAGCACAGATACGCAGTATTTT
-,TRBV6-5,TRBJ2-3,CASTAEPSTDTQYF,TGTGCCAGCACGGCGGAGCCGAGCACAGATACGCAGTATTTT
-,TRBV9,TRBJ2-3,CASSLGSGGTDTQYF,TGTGCCAGCAGTCTTGGATCGGGGGGCACAGATACGCAGTATTTT
-,TRBV27,TRBJ1-5,CASRPLPGKNQPQHF,TGTGCCAGCAGACCCCTCCCGGGAAAAAATCAGCCCCAGCATTTT
TRBD2,TRBV5-1,TRBJ2-2,CASSFGLALTGELFF,TGCGCCAGCAGCTTCGGACTAGCCTTAACCGGGGAGCTGTTTTTT
-,TRBV5-5,TRBJ1-4,CASTPTGSEWKLFF,TGTGCCAGCACCCCGACGGGGTCAGAGTGGAAACTGTTTTTT